These T cell receptor beta chains were read from a single sample in a study of cytomegalovirus exposure and HLA in healthy donors. Generated by immunoSEQ multiplex PCR, the TCRdb table keeps only in-frame clones and is missing some. The sample records 75,000 to 80,000 clones, about 78% being singletons. Material for sequencing was PBMCs. These receptors were taken from a male donor in good health and CMV-seronegative. CDR3s include the opening cysteine and the closing phenylalanine or tryptophan. A D gene is named only where the DNA matches it firmly. A clone size is listed for some rows: how often the clone was seen (once, few, many), or a class if it is expanded.

abundance,v_gene,j_gene,d_gene,CDR3nt,CDR3aa
NA,TRBV4-3,TRBJ1-1,NA,TGCGCCAGCAGCCAAGATACCGCCCGCAGGAAAGCTTTCTTT,CASSQDTARRKAFF
NA,TRBV9,TRBJ2-1,TRBD2,TGTGCCAGCAGCGTAGGGCAGCGGGAGGGCCTGAATGAGCAGTTCTTC,CASSVGQREGLNEQFF
NA,TRBV28,TRBJ2-5,NA,TGTGCCACCCATGACAGGTGGGAGACCCAGTACTTC,CATHDRWETQYF
NA,TRBV7-9,TRBJ2-7,TRBD1,TGTGCCAGCAGCTTAAGTCGGTCAGGGGGCAATTACGAGCAGTACTTC,CASSLSRSGGNYEQYF
NA,TRBV6-1,TRBJ2-4,NA,TGTGCCAGCAGTGAAGTTAACAGTTTAAACATTCAGTACTTC,CASSEVNSLNIQYF
few,TRBV5-1,TRBJ1-3,TRBD1,TGCGCCAGCAGCTTAGGGACAGAAAGAAACACCATATATTTT,CASSLGTERNTIYF
NA,TRBV6-5,TRBJ2-1,TRBD2,TGTGCCAGCAGCCCTACTAGCGGGGGGGGCGGTGAGCAGTTCTTC,CASSPTSGGGGEQFF
NA,TRBV28,TRBJ2-1,TRBD2,TGTGCCAGCAGTTTTTCCTCTGGCGGGACTAGCGAGGATGTCGAATGGTATGAGCAGTTCTTC,CASSFSSGGTSEDVEWYEQFF
NA,TRBV15,TRBJ1-2,TRBD1,TGTGCCACCAGCAGAGAGACAGGGGTCATGGTGGGTGGCTACACCTTC,CATSRETGVMVGGYTF
few,TRBV7-8,TRBJ2-3,NA,TGTGCCAGCAGCGTAGGGGGGGGCAGTTTCACAGATACGCAGTATTTT,CASSVGGGSFTDTQYF
NA,TRBV20-1,TRBJ2-5,NA,TGCAGTGCACTTCAAGAGACCCAGTACTTC,CSALQETQYF
few,TRBV7-6,TRBJ2-6,NA,TGTGCCAGCAGCACACAACCTGGGGCCAACGTCCTGACTTTC,CASSTQPGANVLTF
NA,TRBV2,TRBJ2-7,NA,TGTGCCAGCAGTTCGGCTAGCGACTCCTACGAGCAGTACTTC,CASSSASDSYEQYF
NA,TRBV30,TRBJ2-7,TRBD1,TGTGCCTGGAGTCAGGGCAGGGGGCGGCAGGAGCAGTACTTC,CAWSQGRGRQEQYF
few,TRBV9,TRBJ2-1,NA,TGTGCCAGCAGCATGAGCTACAATGAGCAGTTCTTC,CASSMSYNEQFF
few,TRBV7-3,TRBJ2-1,TRBD1,TGTGCCAGCAGCTTAGGTAGGACAGGGAACAATGAGCAGTTCTTC,CASSLGRTGNNEQFF
NA,TRBV9,TRBJ1-2,TRBD1,TGTGCCAGCAGCCCAAGGACAGGGTACATCTATGGCTACACCTTC,CASSPRTGYIYGYTF
few,TRBV9,TRBJ2-1,NA,TGTGCCAGCAGCGTAGCTTCAGGGTTGGGTGAGCAGTTCTTC,CASSVASGLGEQFF
once,TRBV7-2,TRBJ2-2,TRBD2,TGTGCCAGCAGCGCTAGCGGCAACACCGGGGAGCTGTTTTTT,CASSASGNTGELFF
NA,TRBV20-1,TRBJ2-7,NA,TGCAGTTATTACAGGGATCACGAGCAGTACTTC,CSYYRDHEQYF
NA,TRBV28,TRBJ2-1,NA,TGTGCCAGCAGTTCTCGCCTGGCCAGGGGGCAGTTCTTC,CASSSRLARGQFF
NA,TRBV7-9,TRBJ2-7,NA,TGTGCCAGCAGCTTATCGCATAGATTTTACGAGCAGTACTTC,CASSLSHRFYEQYF
NA,TRBV14,TRBJ2-3,NA,TGTGCCAGCAGTAGCGGCACAGATACGCAGTATTTT,CASSSGTDTQYF
NA,TRBV28,TRBJ1-2,NA,TGTGCCAGCAGCCCCGCCGACAGACTTAACTATGGCTACACCTTC,CASSPADRLNYGYTF
NA,TRBV5-1,TRBJ2-5,NA,TGCGCCAGCAGTCCTGGGACTGGGGTGGAGACCCAGTACTTC,CASSPGTGVETQYF
NA,TRBV19,TRBJ2-3,NA,TGTGCCAGTAATGTAGGACAGCCAGATACGCAGTATTTT,CASNVGQPDTQYF
NA,TRBV7-8,TRBJ1-1,NA,TGTGCCAGCAGCAAGGACCCCTGGGGGCTGCTTTTT,CASSKDPWGLLF
NA,TRBV19,TRBJ2-4,NA,TGTGCCAGTAGCCCGCGGAGCTCAAGGGCCAAAAACATTCAGTACTTC,CASSPRSSRAKNIQYF
NA,TRBV21-1,TRBJ2-1,NA,TGTGCCAGGGGACAGGGAGATTTTTCCGGCTCCTACAATGAGCAGTTCTTC,CARGQGDFSGSYNEQFF